The rows below give T cell receptor beta chains drawn from one sample of a study of a mutant IDH1 vaccine in newly diagnosed glioma. The method was immunoSEQ multiplex PCR; TCRdb's version includes in-frame clones alone and lacks a portion of them. Seen here are under 45,000 clones, roughly 76% observed once, and the top ten hold roughly 12%. Their antigens are not known. This material consisted of PBMCs, taken from a glioma patient whose treatment included an IDH1 peptide vaccine. The receptors originated from a man aged 50-59 years with glioma. CDR3s include the opening cysteine and the closing phenylalanine or tryptophan. A D gene is named only where the DNA matches it firmly. Not all rows give a size; the values are once, few, many and, for expanded clones, a class.

D	size	length	V	J	DNA	CDR3
TRBD2	.	15	TRBV5-1	TRBJ2-5	TGCGCCAGCAGCCAGGGACTAGCGGGAGTCGAGACCCAGTACTTC	CASSQGLAGVETQYF
.	.	12	TRBV2	TRBJ2-1	TGTGCCAGCAGTGGATTGAGCGATGAGCAGTTCTTC	CASSGLSDEQFF
.	.	15	TRBV12-5	TRBJ2-3	TGTGCTAGTGGCCCGGGGACCTTACCCACAGATACGCAGTATTTT	CASGPGTLPTDTQYF
TRBD2	.	17	TRBV15	TRBJ2-1	TGTGCCACCAGCATGGGCTTAGCGGGAAGCTCCTACAATGAGCAGTTCTTC	CATSMGLAGSSYNEQFF
TRBD1	.	14	TRBV5-1	TRBJ2-7	TGCGCCAGCAGCCCAGGACAGGGGGCTTACGAGCAGTACTTC	CASSPGQGAYEQYF
TRBD1	.	12	TRBV29-1	TRBJ1-2	TGCAGCGTTGTTGAGGGGGCGGGTGGCTACACCTTC	CSVVEGAGGYTF
.	.	8	TRBV14	TRBJ2-7	TGTGCCAGCAGCCTGGGATACTTC	CASSLGYF
TRBD2	.	19	TRBV5-1	TRBJ2-5	TGCGCCAGCAGCTTGGATACCGGACTAGCTAGTGCTTACCAAGAGACCCAGTACTTC	CASSLDTGLASAYQETQYF
.	.	14	TRBV28	TRBJ1-1	TGTGCCAGCAGCCACGACCTCATGAACACTGAAGCTTTCTTT	CASSHDLMNTEAFF
TRBD1	.	14	TRBV5-1	TRBJ1-1	TGCGCCAGCAGCCTCGGGACAGGTAACACTGAAGCTTTCTTT	CASSLGTGNTEAFF
TRBD1	.	15	TRBV5-6	TRBJ1-2	TGTGCCAGCAGCTTGTCGGGGCAGGGGGCGGTTGGCTACACCTTC	CASSLSGQGAVGYTF
.	.	15	TRBV18	TRBJ2-4	TGTGCCAGCTCTCCCGAGGGCCTCAGGAAAAACATTCAGTACTTC	CASSPEGLRKNIQYF
.	.	15	TRBV6-5	TRBJ2-6	TGTGCCAGCAAGGGGGTTCGTTCTGGGGCCAACGTCCTGACTTTC	CASKGVRSGANVLTF
.	.	14	TRBV6-6	TRBJ1-6	TGTGCCAGCAGGCGAGACCGGGCTAATTCACCCCTCCACTTT	CASRRDRANSPLHF
.	.	11	TRBV19	TRBJ2-3	TGTGCCAGTAGTAAAACAGATACGCAGTATTTT	CASSKTDTQYF
.	.	11	TRBV7-2	TRBJ2-7	TGTGCCAGCAGCACTACAGAGGAGCAGTACTTC	CASSTTEEQYF
.	once	14	TRBV5-1	TRBJ1-5	TGCGCCAGCAGCTTGAATGCTGGGGGTCAGCCCCAGCATTTT	CASSLNAGGQPQHF
.	.	12	TRBV6-5	TRBJ1-6	TGTGCCAGCAAGGGTTCTGGGTCACCCCTCCACTTT	CASKGSGSPLHF
.	.	14	TRBV5-1	TRBJ2-5	TGCGCCAGCGCCCCAGGTGGGGGGCAAGAGACCCAGTACTTC	CASAPGGGQETQYF
.	.	14	TRBV7-2	TRBJ1-1	TGTGCCAGCAGCCCTGGGGCACAGGACACTGAAGCTTTCTTT	CASSPGAQDTEAFF
TRBD1	.	12	TRBV2	TRBJ2-1	TGTGCCAGCAGCGTGACAGGGGATGAGCAGTTCTTC	CASSVTGDEQFF
.	.	14	TRBV6-5	TRBJ1-2	TGTGCCAGCAGCACCCAGGGCCCTAACTATGGCTACACCTTC	CASSTQGPNYGYTF
.	.	14	TRBV6-4	TRBJ1-1	TGTGCCAGCATAGCCAGGCCGGGGGACACTGAAGCTTTCTTT	CASIARPGDTEAFF
.	.	15	TRBV5-1	TRBJ2-3	TGCGCCAGCAGTTCCGGGACGGCTAACACAGATACGCAGTATTTT	CASSSGTANTDTQYF
.	.	15	TRBV7-9	TRBJ2-3	TGTGCCAGCAGCCCCCTATGGGGGAGCACAGATACGCAGTATTTT	CASSPLWGSTDTQYF
.	.	11	TRBV20-1	TRBJ1-2	TGCAGTGCTAACCCCGGGGGTGGCTACACCTTC	CSANPGGGYTF
.	.	14	TRBV6-6	TRBJ1-5	TGTGCCAGCAGCCCCGACAGGAATGGGCAGCCCCAGCATTTT	CASSPDRNGQPQHF
.	once	18	TRBV4-2	TRBJ2-5	TGTGCCAGCAGCCAAGGTGTCGTCAGGAAAAAGGACCAAGAGACCCAGTACTTC	CASSQGVVRKKDQETQYF
.	.	15	TRBV7-2	TRBJ2-7	TGTGCCAGCAGCCCTAGTGGGGTAGCGGACTACGAGCAGTACTTC	CASSPSGVADYEQYF
TRBD2	.	15	TRBV5-1	TRBJ2-1	TGCGCCAGCAGCTTGGAACTAGCGGGAAGGGATGAGCAGTTCTTC	CASSLELAGRDEQFF
.	.	15	TRBV21-1	TRBJ2-5	TGTGCCAGCAGTACCGGAGTAGCGGGAGGTCGTGACCAGTACTTC	CASSTGVAGGRDQYF
TRBD2	.	16	TRBV6-1	TRBJ2-1	TGTGCCAGCAGTGGCACGCGACTAGCGGAAAACAATGAGCAGTTCTTC	CASSGTRLAENNEQFF
.	.	15	TRBV6-1	TRBJ2-1	TGTGCCGTTGGGGGCGGGCCTAGGGCCTACAATGAGCAGTTCTTC	CAVGGGPRAYNEQFF
TRBD1	once	15	TRBV6-5	TRBJ2-7	TGTGCCAGCAGCTCGGGACAGGTCTATCCCTACGAGCAGTACTTC	CASSSGQVYPYEQYF
.	.	14	TRBV6-1	TRBJ2-2	TGTGCCAGCACGGGTGGGCAGGCCACCGGGGAGCTGTTTTTT	CASTGGQATGELFF
.	.	14	TRBV6-5	TRBJ1-2	TGTGCCAGCAGTCGAACAGGGTTGGCCTATGGCTACACCTTC	CASSRTGLAYGYTF
TRBD1	.	15	TRBV19	TRBJ2-1	TGTGCCAGTAGTACTGGACAGGGGATGAACAATGAGCAGTTCTTC	CASSTGQGMNNEQFF